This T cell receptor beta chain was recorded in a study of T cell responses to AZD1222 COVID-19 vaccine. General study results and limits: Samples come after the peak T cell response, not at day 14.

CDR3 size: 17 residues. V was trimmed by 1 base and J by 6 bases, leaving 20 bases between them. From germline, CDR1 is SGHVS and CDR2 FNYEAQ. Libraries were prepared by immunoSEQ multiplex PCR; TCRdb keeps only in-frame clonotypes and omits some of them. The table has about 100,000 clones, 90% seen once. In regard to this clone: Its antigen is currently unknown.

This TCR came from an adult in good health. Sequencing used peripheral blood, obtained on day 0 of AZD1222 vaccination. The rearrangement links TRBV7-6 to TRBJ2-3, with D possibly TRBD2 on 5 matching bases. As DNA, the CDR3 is TGTGCCAGCAGCTTAGATCGGGGTGGGAACTTGGAGGATACGCAGTATTTT. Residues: CASSLDRGGNLEDTQYF.